The clone carrying this TCR beta chain was counted between two and nine times. As yet, its antigen is unknown. The sample belongs to a study of blood T cells in healthy people across ages. Notes on the study in general: Strong correlation linked observed beta diversity and percent naive T cells. A roughly linear fall in TCR beta diversity per million T cells was seen with increasing age. In the absence of known donor CMV status, changes in expanded clonotypes were possibly confounded.

Trimming took 4 bases from V and 0 from J, leaving 9 bases between them. CDR1 and CDR2 (germline): DFQATT, SNEGSKA (reference sequence). This CDR3 contains 13 residues. The use of a sample-barcoded 5' primer and a J-beta primer mix characterized a second PCR of roughly 7 to 11 cycles. A template-switch adaptor with 12 random nucleotides tagged each cDNA molecule. Using its own MiXCR run on the 5' RACE reads, TCRdb lists one record per CDR3 protein. This repertoire shows more than 600,000 distinct CDR3 sequences, around a quarter found once; its top ten account for more than 8%. The same data also contributed to another study, on T cells of mothers and their children.

The specimen sequenced was blood. The J gene is TRBJ1-1, the V gene TRBV20-1; D gene unclear. This TCR was recovered from a boy under 18 in good health. The CDR3: CSAIRRMNTEAFF. In DNA form, the CDR3 reads TGCAGTGCTATCCGACGGATGAACACTGAAGCTTTCTTT.